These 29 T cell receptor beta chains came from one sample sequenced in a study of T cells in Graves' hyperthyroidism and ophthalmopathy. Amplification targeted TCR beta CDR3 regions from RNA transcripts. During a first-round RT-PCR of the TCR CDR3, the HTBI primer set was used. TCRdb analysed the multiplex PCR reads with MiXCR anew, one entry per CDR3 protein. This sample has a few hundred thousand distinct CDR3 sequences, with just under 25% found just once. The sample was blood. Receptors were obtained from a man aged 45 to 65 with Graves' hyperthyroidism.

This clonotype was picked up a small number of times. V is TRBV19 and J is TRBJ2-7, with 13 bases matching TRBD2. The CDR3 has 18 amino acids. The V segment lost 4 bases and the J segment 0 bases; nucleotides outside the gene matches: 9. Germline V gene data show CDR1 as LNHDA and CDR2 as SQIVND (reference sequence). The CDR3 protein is CASSRIGLAGALSYEQYF. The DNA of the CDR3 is TGTGCCAGTAGTAGAATAGGACTAGCGGGAGCCCTCTCCTACGAGCAGTACTTC.

The CDR3 coding sequence is TGCGCCAGCAGCTTGGCCGGGGGGCGTTTTGGATACGAGCAGTACTTC. Its translation: CASSLAGGRFGYEQYF. This chain connects TRBV5-1 to TRBJ2-7; D is perhaps TRBD2 (7 bases). CDR3 length equals 16 residues. Germline loops: CDR1 SGHRS, CDR2 YFSETQ. With 0 bases removed from V and 4 bases from J, the gap between germline ends came to 17 bases.

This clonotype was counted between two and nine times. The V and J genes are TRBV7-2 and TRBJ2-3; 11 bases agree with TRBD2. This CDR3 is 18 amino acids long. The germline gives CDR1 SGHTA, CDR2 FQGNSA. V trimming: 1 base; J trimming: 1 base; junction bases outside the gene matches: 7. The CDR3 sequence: CASSLVAGGPLGTDTQYF. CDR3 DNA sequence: TGTGCCAGCAGCTTAGTAGCGGGAGGGCCTCTTGGCACAGATACGCAGTATTTT.

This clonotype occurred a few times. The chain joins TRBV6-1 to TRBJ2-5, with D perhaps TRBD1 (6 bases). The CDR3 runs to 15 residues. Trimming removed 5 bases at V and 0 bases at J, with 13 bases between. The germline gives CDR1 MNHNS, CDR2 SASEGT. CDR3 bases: TGTGCCAGCAGTTATACAGGACAGTACCAAGAGACCCAGTACTTC. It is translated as CASSYTGQYQETQYF.

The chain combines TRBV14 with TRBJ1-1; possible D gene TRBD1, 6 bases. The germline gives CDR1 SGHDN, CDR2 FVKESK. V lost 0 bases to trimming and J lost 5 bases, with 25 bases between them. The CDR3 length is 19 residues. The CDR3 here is CASSQDQGAGVSLRTEAFF. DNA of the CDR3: TGTGCCAGCAGCCAAGATCAGGGCGCAGGGGTCTCTTTGAGGACTGAAGCTTTCTTT.

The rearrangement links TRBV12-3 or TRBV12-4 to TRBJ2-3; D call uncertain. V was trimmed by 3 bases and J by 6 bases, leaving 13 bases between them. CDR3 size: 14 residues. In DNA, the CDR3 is TGTGCCAGCAGTTTTGGCGAGATAGTCGATACGCAGTATTTT. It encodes CASSFGEIVDTQYF.

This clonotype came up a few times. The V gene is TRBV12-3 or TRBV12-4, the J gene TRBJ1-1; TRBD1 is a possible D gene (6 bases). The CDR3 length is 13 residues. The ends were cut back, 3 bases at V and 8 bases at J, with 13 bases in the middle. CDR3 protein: CASSLAGAGEAFF. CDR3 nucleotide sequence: TGTGCCAGCAGTTTGGCGGGGGCTGGGGAAGCTTTCTTT.

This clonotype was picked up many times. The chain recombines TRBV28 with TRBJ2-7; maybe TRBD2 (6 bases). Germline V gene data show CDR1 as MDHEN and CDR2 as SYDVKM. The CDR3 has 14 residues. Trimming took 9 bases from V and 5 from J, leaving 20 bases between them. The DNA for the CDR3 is TGTGCCAGTGAGCGGGCAATTTCTCGCGACGAGCAGTACTTC. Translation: CASERAISRDEQYF.

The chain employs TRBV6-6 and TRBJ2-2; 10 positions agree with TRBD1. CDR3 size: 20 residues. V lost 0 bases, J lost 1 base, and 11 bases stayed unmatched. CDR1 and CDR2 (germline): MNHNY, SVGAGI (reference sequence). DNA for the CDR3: TGTGCCAGCAGTTACTCCCACGATAGGACAGGGGGAGAGAACACCGGGGAGCTGTTTTTT. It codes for CASSYSHDRTGGENTGELFF.

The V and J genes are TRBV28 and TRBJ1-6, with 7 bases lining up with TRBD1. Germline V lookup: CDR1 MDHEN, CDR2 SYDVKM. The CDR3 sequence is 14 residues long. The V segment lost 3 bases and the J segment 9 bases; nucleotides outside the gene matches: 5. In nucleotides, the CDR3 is TGTGCCAGCAGTTTCACAGGGGAGGCTTCACCCCTCCACTTT. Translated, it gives CASSFTGEASPLHF.

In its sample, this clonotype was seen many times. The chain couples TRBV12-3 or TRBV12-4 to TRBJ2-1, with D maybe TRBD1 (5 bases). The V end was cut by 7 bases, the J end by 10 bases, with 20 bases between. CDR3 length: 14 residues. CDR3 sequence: CASTPSGRVGEQFF. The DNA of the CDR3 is TGTGCCAGCACTCCATCGGGCAGGGTCGGGGAGCAGTTCTTC.

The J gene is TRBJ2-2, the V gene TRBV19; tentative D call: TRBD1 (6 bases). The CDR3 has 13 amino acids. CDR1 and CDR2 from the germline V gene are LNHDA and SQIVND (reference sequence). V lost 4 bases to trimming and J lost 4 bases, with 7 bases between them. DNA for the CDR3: TGTGCCAGTAGTAGGGACATCACCGGGGAGCTGTTTTTT. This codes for CASSRDITGELFF. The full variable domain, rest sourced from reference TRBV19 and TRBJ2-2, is DGGITQSPKYLFRKEGQNVTLSCEQNLNHDAMYWYRQDPGQGLRLIYYSQIVNDFQKGDIAEGYSVSREKKESFPLTVTSAQKNPTAFYLCASSRDITGELFFGEGSRLTVL.

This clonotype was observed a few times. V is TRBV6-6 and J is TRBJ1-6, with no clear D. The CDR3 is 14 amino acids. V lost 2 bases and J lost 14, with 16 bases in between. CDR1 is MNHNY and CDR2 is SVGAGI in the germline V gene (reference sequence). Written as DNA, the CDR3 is TGTGCCAGCAGTTACCGGACTAAAACTGGATCCCTCCACTTT. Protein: CASSYRTKTGSLHF.

CDR3 nucleotides: TGCAGTGCTAGAGATCGGCTAGCGGGAGGGCCGTTTTCAGAGACCCAGTTCTTC. It yields the protein CSARDRLAGGPFSETQFF. The chain uses TRBV20-1 and TRBJ2-5; 12 bases fit TRBD2. The DNA end lines up better with TRBJ2-1; the J call may be wrong. The CDR3 sequence is 18 residues long. CDR1 DFQATT and CDR2 SNEGSKA come from the germline V gene (reference sequence).

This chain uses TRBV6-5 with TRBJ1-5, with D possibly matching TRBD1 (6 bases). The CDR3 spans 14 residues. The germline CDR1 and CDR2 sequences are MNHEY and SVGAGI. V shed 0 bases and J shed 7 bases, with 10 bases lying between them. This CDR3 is CASSYSGRGQPQHF. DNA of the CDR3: TGTGCCAGCAGTTACTCCGGAAGGGGGCAGCCCCAGCATTTT.

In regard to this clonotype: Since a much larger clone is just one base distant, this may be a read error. The DNA of the CDR3 is TGTGCCAGCAGTTTAAGAGGAGGGGGAGACGAGCGGTACTTC. Encoded protein: CASSLRGGGDERYF. The chain carries TRBV7-2 and TRBJ2-7; possibly TRBD1 or TRBD2 for D (6 bases each). The CDR3 consists of 14 residues. CDR1 and CDR2 from the germline V gene are SGHTA and FQGNSA.

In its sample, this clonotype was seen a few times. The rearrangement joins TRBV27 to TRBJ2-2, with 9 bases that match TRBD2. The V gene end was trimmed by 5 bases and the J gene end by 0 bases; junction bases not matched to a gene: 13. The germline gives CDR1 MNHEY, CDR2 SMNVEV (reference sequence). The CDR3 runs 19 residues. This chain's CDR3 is CASSLFGVSGRTNTGELFF. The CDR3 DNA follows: TGTGCCAGCAGTCTCTTCGGGGTTAGCGGGAGAACGAACACCGGGGAGCTGTTTTTT.

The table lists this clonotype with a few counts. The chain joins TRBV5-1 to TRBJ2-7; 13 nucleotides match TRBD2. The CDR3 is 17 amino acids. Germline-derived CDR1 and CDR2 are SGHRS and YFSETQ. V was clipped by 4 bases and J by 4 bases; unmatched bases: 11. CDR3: CASSLRSGTSGAYEQYF. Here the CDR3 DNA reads TGCGCCAGCAGCCTCCGATCCGGGACTAGCGGGGCTTACGAGCAGTACTTC. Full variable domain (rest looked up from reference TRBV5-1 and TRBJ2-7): KAGVTQTPRYLIKTRGQQVTLSCSPISGHRSVSWYQQTPGQGLQFLFEYFSETQRNKGNFPGRFSGRQFSNSRSEMNVSTLELGDSALYLCASSLRSGTSGAYEQYFGPGTRLTVT.

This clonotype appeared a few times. The CDR3 region is CASRLEDEQFF. CDR3 nucleotide sequence: TGCGCCAGCAGGCTAGAAGATGAGCAGTTCTTC. V is TRBV5-1 and J is TRBJ2-1; D is unresolved. V lost 5 bases and J 8 bases, leaving 8 bases between the germline ends. CDR3 length equals 11 residues. The germline CDR1 and CDR2 sequences are SGHRS and YFSETQ.

CDR3 loop: CASSGDRGLNTEAFF. Here the CDR3 DNA reads TGTGCCAGCAGTGGGGACAGAGGGCTGAACACTGAAGCTTTCTTT. The chain recombines TRBV28 with TRBJ1-1, with TRBD1 matching over 7 bases. CDR3 length: 15 residues. Germline loops: CDR1 MDHEN, CDR2 SYDVKM. J was trimmed by 0 bases and V by 5 bases; bases with no gene match: 6. Using reference TRBV28 and TRBJ1-1 for the parts outside the CDR3, the full variable domain is DVKVTQSSRYLVKRTGEKVFLECVQDMDHENMFWYRQDPGLGLRLIYFSYDVKMKEKGDIPEGYSVSREKKERFSLILESASTNQTSMYLCASSGDRGLNTEAFFGQGTRLTVV.

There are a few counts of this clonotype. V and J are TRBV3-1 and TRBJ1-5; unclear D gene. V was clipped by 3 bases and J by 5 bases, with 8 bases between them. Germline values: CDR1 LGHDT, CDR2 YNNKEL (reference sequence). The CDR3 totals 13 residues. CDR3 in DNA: TGTGCCAGCAGCCAGGGAATCGATCAGCCCCAGCATTTT. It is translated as CASSQGIDQPQHF.

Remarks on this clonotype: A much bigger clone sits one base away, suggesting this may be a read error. CDR3 in DNA: TGTGCCAGCAGTCCACTGCCCCCCAGGGTACGAGAGACCCAGTACTTC. This codes for CASSPLPPRVRETQYF. The rearrangement links TRBV28 to TRBJ2-5, with a weak D call TRBD1 (5 bases). The CDR3 loop spans 16 amino acids. The V and J ends lost 5 bases and 4 bases respectively, with 20 bases between them. CDR1 is MDHEN, CDR2 SYDVKM, per germline.

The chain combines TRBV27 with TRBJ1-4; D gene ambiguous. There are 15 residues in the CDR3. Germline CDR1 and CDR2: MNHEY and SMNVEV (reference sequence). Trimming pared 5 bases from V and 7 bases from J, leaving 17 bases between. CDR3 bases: TGTGCCAGCAGTCCCGGACTCCCGGCGGGTGAAAAACTGTTTTTT. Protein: CASSPGLPAGEKLFF.

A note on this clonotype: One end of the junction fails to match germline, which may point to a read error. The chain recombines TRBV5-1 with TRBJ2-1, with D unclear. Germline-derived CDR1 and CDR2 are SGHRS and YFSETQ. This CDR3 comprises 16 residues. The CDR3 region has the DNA TGCGCCAGCAGCGAGATTTCGCAGCTACGAGGAAATGGGCAGTTCTTC. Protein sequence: CASSEISQLRGNGQFF.

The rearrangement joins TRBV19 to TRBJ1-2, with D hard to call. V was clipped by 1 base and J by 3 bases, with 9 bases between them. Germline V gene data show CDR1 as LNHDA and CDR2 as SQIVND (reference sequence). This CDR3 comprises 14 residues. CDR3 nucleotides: TGTGCCAGTAGTATAGGGGCAGCAGACTATGGCTACACCTTC. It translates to CASSIGAADYGYTF.

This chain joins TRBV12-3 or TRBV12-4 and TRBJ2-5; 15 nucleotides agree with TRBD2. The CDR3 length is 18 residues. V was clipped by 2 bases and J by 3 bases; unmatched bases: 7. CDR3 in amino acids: CASSLIAGTSGRKETQYF. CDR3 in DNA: TGTGCCAGCAGTTTAATTGCAGGGACTAGCGGGAGGAAAGAGACCCAGTACTTC.

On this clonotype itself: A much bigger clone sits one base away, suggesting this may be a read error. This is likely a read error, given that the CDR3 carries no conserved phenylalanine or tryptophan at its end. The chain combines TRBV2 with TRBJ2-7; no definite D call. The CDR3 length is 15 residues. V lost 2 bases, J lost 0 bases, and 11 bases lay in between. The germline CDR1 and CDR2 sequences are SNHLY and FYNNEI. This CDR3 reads CASSERAISSYEQYL. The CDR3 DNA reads TGTGCCAGCAGTGAAAGAGCTATTAGCTCCTACGAGCAGTACTTG.

CDR3: CASSSRTSGRADEQFF. The CDR3 region has the DNA TGTGCCAGCAGCTCCCGGACTAGCGGGAGGGCCGATGAGCAGTTCTTC. The chain couples TRBV7-3 to TRBJ2-1; TRBD2 matches 15 bases. This CDR3 has 16 amino acids. Looked up from germline, CDR1 is SGHTA and CDR2 is FQGTGA. J was trimmed by 8 bases and V by 4 bases; bases with no gene match: 6.

The CDR3, as DNA: TGTGCCAGCAGTTATAAGGACAGGGAGGGCTACACCTTC. This codes for CASSYKDREGYTF. The chain joins TRBV28 to TRBJ1-2, with 8 nucleotides matching TRBD1. J lost 8 bases, V lost 4 bases, and 6 bases had no gene match. Germline-derived CDR1 and CDR2 are MDHEN and SYDVKM. The CDR3 is 13 amino acids.